These 27 T cell receptor beta chains share one sample of origin, sequenced in a study of beta chain features in type 1 diabetes. TCRB transcripts that were expressed got sequenced, as all of the isolated RNA had been reverse transcribed. The data were produced by immunoSEQ multiplex PCR, yet TCRdb's version contains in-frame clones alone and is incomplete. Seen here are about 140,000 clones, over 8% observed once, and the top ten hold almost 0.65%. The sequencing input was central memory CD4+ T cells from blood. These receptors all come from a woman between 40 and 55 years old in good health.

The chain recombines TRBV25-1 with TRBJ1-2, with D possibly matching TRBD1 (6 bases). From germline, CDR1 is MGHDK and CDR2 SYGVNS. With 1 base removed from V and 6 bases from J, the gap between germline ends came to 9 bases. The CDR3 is made up of 13 amino acids. Here the CDR3 DNA reads TGTGCCAGCAGTGAATCCAGGGGCAATGGCTACACCTTC. Its protein product is CASSESRGNGYTF.

This sequence joins TRBV5-1 and TRBJ2-2, with D perhaps matching TRBD2 (6 bases). The CDR3 runs to 16 residues. Trimming pared 0 bases from V and 6 bases from J, leaving 15 bases between. Germline loops: CDR1 SGHRS, CDR2 YFSETQ. CDR3 DNA sequence: TGCGCCAGCAGCTTGGACGCAGGGAGGCGACCCGGGGAGCTGTTTTTT. Protein sequence: CASSLDAGRRPGELFF.

This chain connects TRBV9 to TRBJ1-6, with TRBD1 matching 9 bases. The CDR3 runs to 16 residues. V was clipped by 3 bases and J by 4 bases; unmatched bases: 5. Germline-derived CDR1 and CDR2 are SGDLS and YYNGEE. CDR3 sequence reads: CASSEQGAGYNSPLHF. CDR3 DNA sequence: TGTGCCAGCAGCGAACAGGGGGCGGGGTATAATTCACCCCTCCACTTT.

This clone turned up a few times. The gene calls are TRBV14 and TRBJ2-3, with 10 positions matching TRBD1. This CDR3 contains 16 residues. Germline values: CDR1 SGHDN, CDR2 FVKESK. The J segment lost 3 bases and the V segment lost 6 bases, leaving 9 bases of the junction unmatched. This CDR3 reads CASSKIPGQGTDTQYF. CDR3 DNA sequence: TGTGCCAGCAGTAAAATTCCGGGACAGGGGACAGATACGCAGTATTTT.

This clone was picked up a small number of times. The gene calls are TRBV6-1 and TRBJ2-1; possible D gene TRBD1, 5 bases. V lost 4 bases to trimming and J lost 2 bases, with 21 bases between them. The CDR3 consists of 18 residues. The germline V gene has CDR1 MNHNS and CDR2 SASEGT. The CDR3: CASSGPLGGASTYNEQFF. CDR3 DNA sequence: TGTGCCAGCAGTGGCCCCCTGGGTGGGGCTTCAACCTACAATGAGCAGTTCTTC.

This clone turned up a few times. Other DNA sequences of this sample code for an identical CDR3. This rearrangement joins TRBV6-5 to TRBJ2-5; TRBD1 is a possible D gene (6 bases). In germline, CDR1 is MNHEY, CDR2 SVGAGI. The CDR3 covers 12 residues. V lost 2 bases and J lost 5, with 6 bases in between. The CDR3 sequence: CASSYRGETQYF. As DNA, the CDR3 is TGTGCCAGCAGTTACAGGGGGGAGACCCAGTACTTC.

This clone was observed a handful of times. The rearrangement uses TRBV21-1 and TRBJ2-2; whether TRBD2, the table's D call, matches the DNA was not checked. TRBV21-1 is noted as a pseudogene. The CDR3 runs 15 residues. CDR3 nucleotide sequence: TGTGCCAGCAGCACTTTCCTAGCGGGGTCCGGGGAGCTGTTTTTT. Residues: CASSTFLAGSGELFF.

This chain links TRBV5-6 with TRBJ2-5; TRBD1 agrees at 7 bases. V lost 6 bases, J lost 5 bases, and 7 bases stayed unmatched. CDR1 and CDR2 (germline): SGHDT, YYEEEE. The CDR3 is 13 amino acids. CDR3 residues: CASNRGGPETQYF. As DNA, the CDR3 is TGTGCCAGCAACCGAGGGGGCCCGGAGACCCAGTACTTC.

A few counts support this clone. The V gene is TRBV7-8, the J gene TRBJ2-3; tentative D call: TRBD1 (5 bases). V was trimmed by 3 bases and J by 4 bases, leaving 11 bases between them. Germline CDR1 is SGHVS and CDR2 is FQNEAQ. This CDR3 comprises 14 residues. The CDR3 loop reads CASSLARGSDTQYF. Written as DNA, the CDR3 is TGTGCCAGCAGCTTGGCTAGGGGTTCAGATACGCAGTATTTT. The variable domain in full, completed from reference TRBV7-8 and TRBJ2-3, reads GAGVSQSPRYKVAKRGQDVALRCDPISGHVSLFWYQQALGQGPEFLTYFQNEAQLDKSGLPSDRFFAERPEGSVSTLKIQRTQQEDSAVYLCASSLARGSDTQYFGPGTRLTVL.

This clone has a handful of counts. J is TRBJ2-5 and V is TRBV5-1; 14 nucleotides line up with TRBD2. V lost 0 bases and J lost 2; bases outside the gene matches: 0. Germline V lookup: CDR1 SGHRS, CDR2 YFSETQ. The CDR3 is 16 amino acids. The CDR3 spells CASSLGLAGGQETQYF. The CDR3 nucleotides read TGCGCCAGCAGCTTGGGACTAGCGGGGGGGCAAGAGACCCAGTACTTC. Full variable domain (rest looked up from reference TRBV5-1 and TRBJ2-5): KAGVTQTPRYLIKTRGQQVTLSCSPISGHRSVSWYQQTPGQGLQFLFEYFSETQRNKGNFPGRFSGRQFSNSRSEMNVSTLELGDSALYLCASSLGLAGGQETQYFGPGTRLLVL.

DNA for the CDR3: TGCGCCAGCAGCTTGGGGACGGGGACTGAAGCTTTCTTT. It yields the protein CASSLGTGTEAFF. J is TRBJ1-1 and V is TRBV5-1; D is unclear. The length of the CDR3 is 13 residues. Germline lookup yields CDR1 SGHRS and CDR2 YFSETQ. V was cut by 0 bases and J by 5 bases, with 8 bases left in between.

The sample holds a few counts of this clone. The V gene is TRBV18, the J gene TRBJ2-2; perhaps TRBD2 as D (5 bases). CDR1 and CDR2 from the germline V gene are KGHSH and LQKENI. CDR3 length equals 14 residues. V was trimmed by 3 bases and J by 7 bases, leaving 12 bases between them. The CDR3 nucleotides are TGTGCCAGCTCACCGGCCTCAGGAGGCGGGGAGCTGTTTTTT. Its translation is CASSPASGGGELFF.

This clone showed up just a few times. In nucleotides, the CDR3 is TGTGCCAGCAGACAGGGGGCTTACGAGCAGTACTTC. Its translation is CASRQGAYEQYF. The chain has TRBV25-1 and TRBJ2-7; 9 bases are shared with TRBD1. Germline-derived CDR1 and CDR2 are MGHDK and SYGVNS. The CDR3 has 12 residues. V dropped 6 bases and J dropped 4; count of bases not matched to a gene: 1.

The V and J genes are TRBV2 and TRBJ2-7; the match to TRBD1 covers 8 bases. The germline V gene encodes CDR1 SNHLY and CDR2 FYNNEI. This CDR3 region has 14 residues. Losses at the gene ends were 7 bases for V and 0 bases for J; bases not matched to a gene: 5. The CDR3 nucleotides are TGTGCCAGCATGGGACAGGTGAACTCCTACGAGCAGTACTTC. It codes for CASMGQVNSYEQYF.

This clone has a handful of counts. This sequence joins TRBV4-3 and TRBJ1-3; D not resolved. This CDR3 comprises 14 residues. Trimming removed 4 bases from V and 0 bases from J, with 7 bases in between. Germline CDR1 is LGHNA and CDR2 is YSLEER. The CDR3, as DNA: TGCGCCAGCAGCCCCGCGAGCTCTGGAAACACCATATATTTT. It specifies CASSPASSGNTIYF.

The V and J genes are TRBV7-2 and TRBJ2-1; TRBD2 aligns across 10 bases. The CDR3 has 17 amino acids. Unmatched junction bases numbered 11, after V lost 1 base and J lost 8 bases. CDR1 and CDR2 from the germline V gene are SGHTA and FQGNSA. The CDR3 bases are TGTGCCAGCAGCTTAGAGCCCACCAGCGGGGGGGCGTATGAGCAGTTCTTC. It yields the protein CASSLEPTSGGAYEQFF.

This chain connects TRBV7-8 to TRBJ2-1; 12 bases fit TRBD2. The V segment lost 0 bases and the J segment 9 bases; nucleotides outside the gene matches: 9. Per germline, CDR1 SGHVS and CDR2 FQNEAQ. There are 17 residues in the CDR3. CDR3 protein: CASSLAMASGGAFEQFF. CDR3 nucleotides: TGTGCCAGCAGCTTAGCGATGGCTAGCGGGGGGGCGTTTGAGCAGTTCTTC.

The chain employs TRBV11-3 and TRBJ2-4, with TRBD2 matching 8 bases. The CDR3 is 14 amino acids. The V and J ends lost 5 bases and 8 bases, in that order; junction bases with no gene match: 8. In germline, CDR1 is SGHNT, CDR2 YENEEA. The CDR3 region is CASSAGRGADIQYF. CDR3 bases: TGTGCCAGCAGCGCAGGGCGGGGGGCGGACATTCAGTACTTC.

The CDR3, as DNA: TGCGCCAGCCGCCGCGACAGGGTCGATGGCTACACCTTC. Protein sequence: CASRRDRVDGYTF. The genes are TRBV5-1 and TRBJ1-2, with 7 bases aligning to TRBD1. J lost 6 bases, V lost 7 bases, and 9 bases had no gene match. Per the germline V gene, CDR1 is SGHRS and CDR2 is YFSETQ. This CDR3 has 13 residues.

The chain carries TRBV7-9 and TRBJ2-7; TRBD1 matches at 7 bases. Trimming at V came to 11 bases and at J to 3 bases, leaving 10 bases not matched to a gene. The CDR3 consists of 13 residues. CDR1 and CDR2 from the germline V gene are SEHNR and FQNEAQ (reference sequence). For the CDR3, the DNA is TGTGCCGAATCCCTAGGGGGCGGCTACGAGCAGTACTTC. Translated: CAESLGGGYEQYF.

This clone has at least ten counts. This sequence joins TRBV5-4 and TRBJ1-2; tentative D call: TRBD1 (6 bases). CDR1 and CDR2 (germline): SGHNT, YYREEE (reference sequence). CDR3 length equals 14 residues. Between the trimmed V and J ends, which lost 0 bases and 0 bases, there was a span of 6 bases. The CDR3 is CASSLDRANYGYTF. CDR3 nucleotides: TGTGCCAGCAGCTTGGACAGGGCTAACTATGGCTACACCTTC.

This sequence joins TRBV4-2 and TRBJ2-6; D is uncertain. With 6 bases removed from V and 0 bases from J, the gap between germline ends came to 18 bases. Germline V gives CDR1 LGHNA, CDR2 YNFKEQ. The length of the CDR3 is 18 residues. The CDR3 sequence: CASRLPFVHSSGANVLTF. CDR3 in DNA: TGTGCCAGCAGGCTCCCCTTTGTCCACAGCTCTGGGGCCAACGTCCTGACTTTC.

The rearrangement joins TRBV5-4 to TRBJ1-2; D not resolved. The V end was cut by 0 bases, the J end by 8 bases, with 11 bases between. Germline lookup yields CDR1 SGHNT and CDR2 YYREEE (reference sequence). The CDR3 runs 13 residues. The CDR3, as DNA: TGTGCCAGCAGCTTGGGTGAGGGCCTCGGCTACACCTTC. Protein: CASSLGEGLGYTF. The full variable domain, with the rest looked up from reference TRBV5-4 and TRBJ1-2, is ETGVTQSPTHLIKTRGQQVTLRCSSQSGHNTVSWYQQALGQGPQFIFQYYREEENGRGNFPPRFSGLQFPNYSSELNVNALELDDSALYLCASSLGEGLGYTFGSGTRLTVV.

The sample holds a few counts of this clone. The rearrangement uses TRBV5-6 and TRBJ1-6, with a tentative D call TRBD1 (6 bases). CDR3 size: 14 residues. CDR1 SGHDT and CDR2 YYEEEE come from the germline V gene. Trimming took off 4 bases at V and 10 bases at J, with 15 bases between the two ends. This CDR3 reads CASSPGQYNSPLHF. Written as DNA, the CDR3 is TGTGCCAGCAGCCCCGGACAGTACAACTCACCCCTCCACTTT.

This clone was seen more than once but under ten times. This chain joins TRBV6-5 and TRBJ1-1, with 8 bases lining up with TRBD1. Germline CDR1 MNHEY, CDR2 SVGAGI. The J segment lost 3 bases and the V segment lost 6 bases, leaving 6 bases of the junction unmatched. This CDR3 region has 14 residues. This CDR3 reads CASSWDRKDTEAFF. CDR3 bases: TGTGCCAGCAGCTGGGACAGGAAGGACACTGAAGCTTTCTTT.

This clone was counted only a few times. This chain links TRBV7-2 with TRBJ2-3; D remains unclear. With 5 bases removed from V and 0 bases from J, the gap between germline ends came to 6 bases. The CDR3 loop spans 13 amino acids. Per the germline V gene, CDR1 is SGHTA and CDR2 is FQGNSA. CDR3 bases: TGTGCCAGCAGCCCTACTAGCACAGATACGCAGTATTTT. It is translated as CASSPTSTDTQYF.

This clone was recorded at least ten times. CDR3 in DNA: TGTGCCAGCAGCCAAGATCTCCGACAGGGCGAGACCCAGTACTTC. Encoded protein: CASSQDLRQGETQYF. V and J are TRBV14 and TRBJ2-5; 7 bases agree with TRBD1. Germline V CDR1 and CDR2: SGHDN, FVKESK. The CDR3 is 15 amino acids. V gave up 0 bases and J gave up 5 bases; unmatched junction bases: 6.